This T cell receptor beta chain is drawn from a study of post-analysis software for immune sequencing data. The study's findings and limits: Diversity measured as normalized Chao1 was significantly lower in multiple sclerosis patients than in controls.

cDNA libraries for TCR beta contained unique molecular identifiers. Input of about 0.9 to 10 million T cells yielded a few hundred thousand cDNA molecules. TCRdb used MiXCR to reprocess the PCR reads, holding one entry per CDR3 protein. The table shows more than 500,000 distinct CDR3 sequences, with 30% to 40% occurring only once. A word on this clonotype: Its antigen is not identified.

The sample consisted of blood. This TCR came from a girl younger than 18 with multiple sclerosis.

The chain's CDR3 is CASSPTGTGPTGELFF. CDR3 DNA sequence: TGTGCCAGTAGTCCAACCGGGACAGGGCCCACCGGGGAGCTGTTTTTT. The V gene is TRBV19, the J gene TRBJ2-2, with 9 bases aligning to TRBD1. J was trimmed by 4 bases and V by 5 bases; bases with no gene match: 8. CDR1 and CDR2 (germline): LNHDA, SQIVND (reference sequence). The CDR3 is made up of 16 amino acids.